The 15 T cell receptor beta chains given below trace back to one sample, sequenced in a study of radiation and T cells in renal cell carcinoma. Time point: baseline pretreatment blood. This sample's treatment: 15 Gy SBRT to primary tumor, nephrectomy 4 weeks later. The data were produced by immunoSEQ multiplex PCR, yet TCRdb's version contains in-frame clones alone and is incomplete. This sample has some 150,000 clones, with over 65% found just once. This sample comprised blood, obtained from a patient whose treatment included radiotherapy and nephrectomy. The receptor source for this set is a woman in her fifties or sixties with renal cell carcinoma.

The chain recombines TRBV9 with TRBJ2-7; weak D call: TRBD1 (5 bases). Per germline, CDR1 SGDLS and CDR2 YYNGEE. Trimming shortened V by 3 bases and J by 3 bases, and 7 bases separated the two germline ends. The CDR3 loop spans 12 amino acids. CDR3 protein: CASSGTGYEQYF. The CDR3 coding sequence is TGTGCCAGCAGCGGAACAGGCTACGAGCAGTACTTC.

V and J are TRBV7-2 and TRBJ2-1, with D perhaps being TRBD1 or TRBD2 (5 bases each). CDR3 length: 14 amino acids. Germline V gene sequence: CDR1 SGHTA, CDR2 FQGNSA. V lost 2 bases, J lost 7 bases, and 12 bases lay in between. CDR3 region: CASSLQRGLNEQFF. CDR3 nucleotides: TGTGCCAGCAGCTTACAGAGGGGTCTGAATGAGCAGTTCTTC. The complete variable domain, with remaining parts taken from reference TRBV7-2 and TRBJ2-1, reads GAGVSQSPSNKVTEKGKDVELRCDPISGHTALYWYRQSLGQGLEFLIYFQGNSAPDKSGLPSDRFSAERTGGSVSTLTIQRTQQEDSAVYLCASSLQRGLNEQFFGPGTRLTVL.

The CDR3 reads CASIKRGQGGTNEKLFF. For the CDR3, the DNA is TGCGCCAGCATTAAGAGGGGACAGGGGGGAACTAATGAAAAACTGTTTTTT. The V gene is TRBV23-1, the J gene TRBJ1-4; 11 nucleotides match TRBD1. TRBV23-1 is an ORF for which the function is uncertain. The CDR3 is 17 residues long. V lost 7 bases to trimming and J lost 1 base; unmatched junction nucleotides: 8.

DNA for the CDR3: TGTGCCTGGAGTGTGGGCAGGACCAGGGAGCAGTACTTC. This encodes CAWSVGRTREQYF. The genes are TRBV30 and TRBJ2-7; D call uncertain. Per germline, CDR1 GTSNPN and CDR2 SVGIG (reference sequence). Trimming cost V 0 bases and J 7 bases, with 13 bases left between them. This CDR3 region has 13 residues.

The chain has TRBV6-5 and TRBJ1-1; D is unresolved. Germline CDR1 and CDR2: MNHEY and SVGAGI. Trimming pared 2 bases from V and 4 bases from J, leaving 8 bases between. The CDR3 has 13 residues. The CDR3 is CASSYRLPTEAFF. CDR3 coding DNA: TGTGCCAGCAGTTACCGCCTTCCCACTGAAGCTTTCTTT.

The V gene is TRBV6-6, the J gene TRBJ2-2, with D possibly being TRBD2 (7 bases). The ends were cut back, 8 bases at V and 5 bases at J, with 21 bases in the middle. This CDR3 is built from 16 residues. Germline V gene sequence: CDR1 MNHNY, CDR2 SVGAGI (reference sequence). As DNA, the CDR3 is TGTGCCAGCGGGACCCTGGGGGGGGGCGAGACCGGGGAGCTGTTTTTT. Translation gives CASGTLGGGETGELFF.

This clone has only one observation. The chain links TRBV28 to TRBJ2-7, with 12 positions matching TRBD1. The CDR3 spans 15 residues. The V gene end was trimmed by 6 bases and the J gene end by 7 bases; junction bases not matched to a gene: 10. Germline-derived CDR1 and CDR2 are MDHEN and SYDVKM. In nucleotides, the CDR3 is TGTGCCAGCAGCTTAGGGGGACAGGGGGCTTGGGAGCAGTACTTC. The encoded protein is CASSLGGQGAWEQYF.

J is TRBJ2-5 and V is TRBV6-5; D is undetermined. The CDR3 contains 14 residues. Trimming pared 4 bases from V and 4 bases from J, leaving 13 bases between. CDR1 MNHEY and CDR2 SVGAGI come from the germline V gene. The CDR3 region is CASSFSVGGETQYF. In nucleotides, the CDR3 is TGTGCCAGCAGTTTTTCCGTTGGCGGAGAGACCCAGTACTTC.

The chain joins TRBV11-2 to TRBJ1-1, with D perhaps TRBD1 (6 bases). V was clipped by 1 base and J by 1 base, with 7 bases between them. The germline V gene encodes CDR1 SGHAT and CDR2 FQNNGV. CDR3 length: 14 amino acids. The DNA of the CDR3 is TGTGCCAGCAGCTTAGGGGGACAGAACACTGAAGCTTTCTTT. Protein: CASSLGGQNTEAFF. The variable domain in full, completed from reference TRBV11-2 and TRBJ1-1, reads EAGVAQSPRYKIIEKRQSVAFWCNPISGHATLYWYQQILGQGPKLLIQFQNNGVVDDSQLPKDRFSAERLKGVDSTLKIQPAKLEDSAVYLCASSLGGQNTEAFFGQGTRLTVV.

V is TRBV7-9 and J is TRBJ1-1, with D perhaps TRBD1 (6 bases). CDR3 length: 17 amino acids. CDR1 and CDR2 (germline): SEHNR, FQNEAQ (reference sequence). V lost 6 bases and J 0 bases, leaving 20 bases between the germline ends. CDR3 region: CASSLGYTGIMNTEAFF. The CDR3 coding sequence is TGTGCCAGCAGTCTAGGGTATACAGGGATAATGAACACTGAAGCTTTCTTT.

This chain links TRBV5-5 with TRBJ1-2, with 8 bases that match TRBD1. This CDR3 has 13 amino acids. Germline V gene lookup returns CDR1 SGHKS and CDR2 YYEKEE (reference sequence). J lost 8 bases, V lost 4 bases, and 7 bases had no gene match. CDR3 in DNA: TGTGCCAGCAGCCTATTGGACAGGGCAGGCTACACCTTC. Its translation: CASSLLDRAGYTF.

The chain employs TRBV25-1 and TRBJ1-4; D call uncertain. Germline V gives CDR1 MGHDK, CDR2 SYGVNS. This CDR3 contains 13 residues. V lost 6 bases to trimming and J lost 4 bases, with 9 bases between them. CDR3 bases: TGTGCCAGCAGGCTTATGGGTAATGAAAAACTGTTTTTT. This sequence encodes CASRLMGNEKLFF. The full variable domain, with the rest looked up from reference TRBV25-1 and TRBJ1-4, is EADIYQTPRYLVIGTGKKITLECSQTMGHDKMYWYQQDPGMELHLIHYSYGVNSTEKGDLSSESTVSRIRTEHFPLTLESARPSHTSQYLCASRLMGNEKLFFGSGTQLSVL.

Comment on this clone: The identical CDR3 is also encoded by other nucleotide sequences in the sample. J is TRBJ2-7 and V is TRBV28; D uncertain. Deletions cut 2 bases from V and 4 bases from J, with 3 bases between. CDR3 length equals 11 residues. Germline CDR1 reads MDHEN; CDR2 reads SYDVKM. Here the CDR3 DNA reads TGTGCCAGCAGTTTACGTTACGAGCAGTACTTC. Translated, it gives CASSLRYEQYF. The whole variable domain, remainder taken from reference TRBV28 and TRBJ2-7, is DVKVTQSSRYLVKRTGEKVFLECVQDMDHENMFWYRQDPGLGLRLIYFSYDVKMKEKGDIPEGYSVSREKKERFSLILESASTNQTSMYLCASSLRYEQYFGPGTRLTVT.

V gene TRBV30 combines with J gene TRBJ1-6; D gene ambiguous. This CDR3 has 14 residues. The germline V gene encodes CDR1 GTSNPN and CDR2 SVGIG (reference sequence). V lost 3 bases, J lost 7 bases, and 13 bases lay in between. The CDR3 sequence is CAWSHFNPNSPLHF. DNA of the CDR3: TGTGCCTGGAGCCATTTTAACCCGAATTCACCCCTCCACTTT.

In its sample, this clone was seen once. This chain uses TRBV7-2 with TRBJ2-2, with D possibly matching TRBD1 (5 bases). The CDR3 covers 15 residues. Germline CDR1 and CDR2: SGHTA and FQGNSA. Trimming took 5 bases from V and 6 from J, leaving 16 bases between them. The CDR3 is CASSLSQGAAGELFF. DNA of the CDR3: TGTGCCAGCAGCCTTAGCCAGGGTGCGGCCGGGGAGCTGTTTTTT.